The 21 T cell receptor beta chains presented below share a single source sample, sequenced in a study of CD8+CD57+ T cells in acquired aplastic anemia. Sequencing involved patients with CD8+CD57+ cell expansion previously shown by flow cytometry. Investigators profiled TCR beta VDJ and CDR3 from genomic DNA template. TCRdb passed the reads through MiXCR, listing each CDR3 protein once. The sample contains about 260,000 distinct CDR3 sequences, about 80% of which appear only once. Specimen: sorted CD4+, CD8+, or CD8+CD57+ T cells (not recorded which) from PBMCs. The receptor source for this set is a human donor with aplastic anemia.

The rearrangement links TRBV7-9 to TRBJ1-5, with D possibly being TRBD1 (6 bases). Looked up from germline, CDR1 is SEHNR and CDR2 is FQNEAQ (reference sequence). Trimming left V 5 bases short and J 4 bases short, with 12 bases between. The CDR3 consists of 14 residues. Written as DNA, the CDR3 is TGTGCCAGCAGCGATGGGACACTGAATCAGCCCCAGCATTTT. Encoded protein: CASSDGTLNQPQHF.

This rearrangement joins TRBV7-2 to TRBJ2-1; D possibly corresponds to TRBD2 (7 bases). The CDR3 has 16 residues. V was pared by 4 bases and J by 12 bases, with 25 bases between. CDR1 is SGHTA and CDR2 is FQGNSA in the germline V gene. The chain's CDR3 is CASSSQSGGGGDGQFF. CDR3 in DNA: TGTGCCAGCAGCTCTCAAAGCGGAGGGGGGGGCGATGGGCAGTTCTTC.

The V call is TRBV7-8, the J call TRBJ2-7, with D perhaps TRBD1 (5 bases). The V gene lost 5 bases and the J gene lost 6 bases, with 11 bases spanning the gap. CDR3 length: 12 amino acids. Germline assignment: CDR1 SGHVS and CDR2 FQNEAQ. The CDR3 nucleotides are TGTGCCAGCAGCGCAGATGGGGCCGAGCAGTACGTC. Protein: CASSADGAEQYV.

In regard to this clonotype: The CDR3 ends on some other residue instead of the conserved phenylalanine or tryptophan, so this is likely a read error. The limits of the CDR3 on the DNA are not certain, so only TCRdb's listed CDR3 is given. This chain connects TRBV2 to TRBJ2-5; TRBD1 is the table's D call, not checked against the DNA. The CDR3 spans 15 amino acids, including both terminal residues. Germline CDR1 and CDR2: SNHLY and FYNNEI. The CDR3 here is CASSDGGIHEQIFGP.

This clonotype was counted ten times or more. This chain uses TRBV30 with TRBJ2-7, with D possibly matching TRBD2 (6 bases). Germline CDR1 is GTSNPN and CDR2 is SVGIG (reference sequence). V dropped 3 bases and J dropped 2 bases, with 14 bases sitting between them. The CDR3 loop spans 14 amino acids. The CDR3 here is CAWSPGVGTYEQYV. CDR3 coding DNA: TGTGCCTGGAGCCCGGGAGTAGGAACCTACGAGCAGTACGTC.

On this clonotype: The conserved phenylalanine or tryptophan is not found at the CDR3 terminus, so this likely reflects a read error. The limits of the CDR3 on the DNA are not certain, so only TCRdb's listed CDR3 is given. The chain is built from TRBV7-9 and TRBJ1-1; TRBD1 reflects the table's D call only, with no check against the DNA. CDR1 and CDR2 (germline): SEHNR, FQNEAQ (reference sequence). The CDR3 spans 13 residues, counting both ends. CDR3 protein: CASSSAGSSGAIV.

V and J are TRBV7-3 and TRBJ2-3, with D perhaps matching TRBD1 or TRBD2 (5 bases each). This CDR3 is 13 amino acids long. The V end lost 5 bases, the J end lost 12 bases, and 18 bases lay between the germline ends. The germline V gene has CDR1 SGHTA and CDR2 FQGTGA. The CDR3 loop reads CASSDGVTGRQYF. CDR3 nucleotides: TGTGCCAGCAGCGACGGGGTCACAGGTAGACAGTATTTT.

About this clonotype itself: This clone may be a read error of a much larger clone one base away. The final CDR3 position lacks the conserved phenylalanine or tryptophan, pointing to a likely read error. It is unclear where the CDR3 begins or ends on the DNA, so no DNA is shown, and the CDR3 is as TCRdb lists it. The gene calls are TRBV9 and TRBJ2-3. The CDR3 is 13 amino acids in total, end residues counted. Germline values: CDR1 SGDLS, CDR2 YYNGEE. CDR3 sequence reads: CASSEGSDAQYFV.

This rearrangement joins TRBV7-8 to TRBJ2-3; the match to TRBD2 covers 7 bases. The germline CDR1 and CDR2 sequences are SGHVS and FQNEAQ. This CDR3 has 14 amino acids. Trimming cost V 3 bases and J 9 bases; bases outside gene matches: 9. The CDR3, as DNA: TGTGCCAGCAGCTTGGCGGGAGCTCCCGCGACGCAGTATTTT. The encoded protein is CASSLAGAPATQYF.

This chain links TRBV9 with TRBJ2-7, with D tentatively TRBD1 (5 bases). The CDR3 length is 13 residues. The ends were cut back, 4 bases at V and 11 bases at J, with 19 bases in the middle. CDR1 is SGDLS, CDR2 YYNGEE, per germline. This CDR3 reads CASSHRGVGLKYV. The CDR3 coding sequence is TGTGCCAGCAGCCATAGGGGCGTGGGGCTGAAGTACGTC.

CDR3 amino acids: CSASSWGHKGYTF. Written as DNA, the CDR3 is TGCAGCGCCAGTAGTTGGGGACACAAGGGCTACACCTTC. V gene TRBV20-1 combines with J gene TRBJ1-2; D is perhaps TRBD1 (6 bases). The CDR3 totals 13 residues. CDR1 and CDR2 from the germline V gene are DFQATT and SNEGSKA (reference sequence).

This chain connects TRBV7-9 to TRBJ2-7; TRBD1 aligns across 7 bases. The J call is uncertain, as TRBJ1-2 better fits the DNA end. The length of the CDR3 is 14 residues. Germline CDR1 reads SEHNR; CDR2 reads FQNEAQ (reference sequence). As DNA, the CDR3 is TGTGCCAGCAGCTTAGGACAGGGTTATCTCAGCTACACCTTC. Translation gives CASSLGQGYLSYTF.

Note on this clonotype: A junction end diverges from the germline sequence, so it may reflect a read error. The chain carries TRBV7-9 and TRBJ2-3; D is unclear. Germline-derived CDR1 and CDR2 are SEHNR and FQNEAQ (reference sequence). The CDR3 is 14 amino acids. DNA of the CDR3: TGTGCCAGCAGCTTTCATCCAGGTCGCGAAGCCCTTTCTTTT. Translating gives CASSFHPGREALSF.

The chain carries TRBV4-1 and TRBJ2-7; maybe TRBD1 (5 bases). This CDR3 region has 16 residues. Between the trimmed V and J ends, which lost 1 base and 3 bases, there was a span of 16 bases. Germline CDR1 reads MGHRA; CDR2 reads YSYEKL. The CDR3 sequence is CASSQGLWQGNYEQYF. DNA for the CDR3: TGCGCCAGCAGCCAAGGTCTATGGCAGGGTAACTACGAGCAGTACTTC.

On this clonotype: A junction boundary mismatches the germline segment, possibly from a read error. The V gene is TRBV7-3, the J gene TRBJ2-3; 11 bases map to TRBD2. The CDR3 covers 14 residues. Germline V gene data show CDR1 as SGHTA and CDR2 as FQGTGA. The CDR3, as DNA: TGTGCCAGCAGCCCCTTAGCGGGAGGGCCAAGACGGGGGTTT. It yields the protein CASSPLAGGPRRGF.

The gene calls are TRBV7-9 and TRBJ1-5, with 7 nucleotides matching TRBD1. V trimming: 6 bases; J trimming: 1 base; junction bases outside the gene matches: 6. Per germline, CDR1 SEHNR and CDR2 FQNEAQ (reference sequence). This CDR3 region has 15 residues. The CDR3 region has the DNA TGTGCCAGCAGACTTGGGACAGAGAGCAATCAGCCCCAGCATTTT. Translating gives CASRLGTESNQPQHF.

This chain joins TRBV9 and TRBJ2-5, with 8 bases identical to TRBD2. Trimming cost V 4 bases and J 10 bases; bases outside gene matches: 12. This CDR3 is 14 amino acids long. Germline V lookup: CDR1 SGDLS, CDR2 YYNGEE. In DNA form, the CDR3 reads TGTGCCAGCAGCAGAGGCGGGGGGCAAACCAGCCAGTACTTC. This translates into CASSRGGGQTSQYF.

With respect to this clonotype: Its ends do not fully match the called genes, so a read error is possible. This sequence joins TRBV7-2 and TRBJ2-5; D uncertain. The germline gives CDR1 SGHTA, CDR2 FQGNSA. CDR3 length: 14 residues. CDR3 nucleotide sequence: TGTGCCAGCAGCTTTGAGCCAGACGAGGAAGCCCAGTCCTTC. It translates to CASSFEPDEEAQSF.

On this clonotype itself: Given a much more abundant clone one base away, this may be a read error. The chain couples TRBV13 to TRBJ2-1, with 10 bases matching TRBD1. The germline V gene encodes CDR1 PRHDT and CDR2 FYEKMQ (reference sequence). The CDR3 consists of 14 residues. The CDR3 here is CVSSSRDRGNEQFF. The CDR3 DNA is TGTGTCAGCAGCTCACGGGACAGGGGCAATGAGCAGTTCTTC.

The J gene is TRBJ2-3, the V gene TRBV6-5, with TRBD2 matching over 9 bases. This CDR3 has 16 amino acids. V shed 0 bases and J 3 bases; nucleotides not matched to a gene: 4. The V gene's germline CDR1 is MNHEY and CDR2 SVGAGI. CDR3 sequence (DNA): TGTGCCAGCAGTTACTCTGCGGGGGGGATGACAGATACGCAGTATTTT. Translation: CASSYSAGGMTDTQYF.

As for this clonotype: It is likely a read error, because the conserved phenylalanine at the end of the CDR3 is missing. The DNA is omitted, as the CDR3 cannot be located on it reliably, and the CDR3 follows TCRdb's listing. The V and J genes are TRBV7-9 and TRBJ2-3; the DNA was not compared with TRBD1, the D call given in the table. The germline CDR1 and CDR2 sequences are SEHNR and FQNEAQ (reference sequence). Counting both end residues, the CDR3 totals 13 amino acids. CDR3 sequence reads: CASSLGARDPLLR.